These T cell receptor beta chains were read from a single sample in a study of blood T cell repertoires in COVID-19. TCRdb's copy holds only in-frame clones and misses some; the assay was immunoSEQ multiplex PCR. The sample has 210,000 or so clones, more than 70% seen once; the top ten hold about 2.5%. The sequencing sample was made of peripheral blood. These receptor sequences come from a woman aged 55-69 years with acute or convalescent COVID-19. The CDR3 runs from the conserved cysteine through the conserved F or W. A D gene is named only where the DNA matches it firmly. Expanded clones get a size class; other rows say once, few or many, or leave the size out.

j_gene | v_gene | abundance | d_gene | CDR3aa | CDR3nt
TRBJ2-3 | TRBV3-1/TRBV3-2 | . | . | CASSQGARTQYF | TGTGCCAGCAGCCAAGGGGCACGAACGCAGTATTTT
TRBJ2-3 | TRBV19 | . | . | CASSRTRSTDTQYF | TGTGCCAGTAGTCGAACCCGGAGCACAGATACGCAGTATTTT
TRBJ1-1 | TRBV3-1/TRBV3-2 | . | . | CASSQFGGGNTEAFF | TGTGCCAGCAGCCAATTCGGGGGTGGCAACACTGAAGCTTTCTTT
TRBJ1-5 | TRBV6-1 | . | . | CASSDRTAGYNSNQPQHF | TGTGCCAGCAGTGATAGGACAGCGGGGTATAATAGCAATCAGCCCCAGCATTTT
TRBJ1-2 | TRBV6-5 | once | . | CASSRGSGYGYTF | TGTGCCAGCAGTAGGGGCTCGGGCTATGGCTACACCTTC
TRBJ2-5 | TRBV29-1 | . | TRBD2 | CSVNSGGETQYF | TGCAGCGTTAACAGCGGGGGCGAGACCCAGTACTTC
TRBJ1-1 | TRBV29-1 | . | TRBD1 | CSVKIVQGTTEAFF | TGCAGCGTTAAAATAGTACAGGGGACCACTGAAGCTTTCTTT
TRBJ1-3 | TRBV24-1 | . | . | CATSDLAGISGNTIYF | TGTGCCACCAGTGATTTGGCGGGAATCTCTGGAAACACCATATATTTT
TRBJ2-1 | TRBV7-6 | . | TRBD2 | CASSSGLAGAYNEQFF | TGTGCCAGCAGCTCTGGCCTAGCGGGGGCCTACAATGAGCAGTTCTTC
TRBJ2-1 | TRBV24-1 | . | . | CATSDPGRHEQFF | TGTGCCACCAGTGATCCAGGGCGGCATGAGCAGTTCTTC
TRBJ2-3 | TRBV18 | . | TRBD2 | CASSPGTSGLADTQYF | TGTGCCAGCTCACCAGGGACTAGCGGACTCGCAGATACGCAGTATTTT
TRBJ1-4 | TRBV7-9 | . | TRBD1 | CASSLGAFNLQGPNEKLFF | TGTGCCAGCAGCTTAGGGGCCTTCAACCTACAGGGGCCTAATGAAAAACTGTTTTTT
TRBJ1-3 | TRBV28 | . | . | CASTPRGNTIYF | TGTGCCAGCACCCCCAGGGGAAACACCATATATTTT
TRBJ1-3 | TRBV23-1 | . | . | CASSQPYLAGEDTIYF | TGCGCCAGCAGTCAACCGTATTTGGCGGGTGAAGACACCATATATTTT
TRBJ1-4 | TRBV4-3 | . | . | CASSQDFGTANEKLFF | TGCGCCAGCAGCCAAGATTTCGGTACGGCTAATGAAAAACTGTTTTTT
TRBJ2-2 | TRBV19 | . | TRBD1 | CASSSTGGLTGELFF | TGTGCCAGTAGCTCCACAGGGGGATTGACCGGGGAGCTGTTTTTT
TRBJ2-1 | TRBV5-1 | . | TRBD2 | CASSLVASGGIYNEQFF | TGCGCCAGCAGCTTGGTGGCGTCGGGGGGGATTTACAATGAGCAGTTCTTC
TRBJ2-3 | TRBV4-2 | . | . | CASSQEWRADTQYF | TGTGCCAGCAGCCAAGAATGGCGGGCAGATACGCAGTATTTT
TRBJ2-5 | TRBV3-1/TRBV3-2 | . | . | CASSQVQRQETQYF | TGTGCCAGCAGCCAAGTTCAGCGACAAGAGACCCAGTACTTC
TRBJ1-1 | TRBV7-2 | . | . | CASSRPVNTEAFF | TGTGCCAGCAGCCGCCCGGTGAACACTGAAGCTTTCTTT
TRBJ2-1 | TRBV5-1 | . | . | CASSANLRGGGGDEQFF | TGCGCCAGCAGCGCAAACCTGAGGGGCGGAGGGGGCGATGAGCAGTTCTTC
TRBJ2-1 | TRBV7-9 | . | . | CASSSPSEDNEQFF | TGTGCCAGCAGCTCCCCTAGCGAAGACAATGAGCAGTTCTTC
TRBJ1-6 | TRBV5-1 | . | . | CASSPWTESASPLHF | TGCGCCAGCAGCCCATGGACAGAAAGTGCTTCACCCCTCCACTTT
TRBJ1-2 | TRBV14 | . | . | CASSQVTDLSYGYTF | TGTGCCAGCAGCCAAGTCACAGACCTATCCTATGGCTACACCTTC
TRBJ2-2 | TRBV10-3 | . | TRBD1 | CAISEQGAAGELFF | TGTGCCATCAGTGAACAGGGGGCCGCCGGGGAGCTGTTTTTT
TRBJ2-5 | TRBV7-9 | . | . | CASSRTANQETQYF | TGTGCCAGCAGCAGAACTGCAAACCAAGAGACCCAGTACTTC
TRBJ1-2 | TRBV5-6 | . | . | CASSLEGLIHYGYTF | TGTGCCAGCAGCTTGGAAGGACTGATACACTATGGCTACACCTTC
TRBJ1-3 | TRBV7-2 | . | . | CASSLGPERFNTIYF | TGTGCCAGCAGCTTAGGTCCCGAGAGGTTTAACACCATATATTTT
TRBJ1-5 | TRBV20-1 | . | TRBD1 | CSASAGTGSTNQPQHF | TGCAGTGCTAGTGCCGGGACAGGGTCTACCAATCAGCCCCAGCATTTT
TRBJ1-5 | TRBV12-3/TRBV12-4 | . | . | CASRGTYNQPQHF | TGTGCCAGTAGGGGGACCTACAATCAGCCCCAGCATTTT
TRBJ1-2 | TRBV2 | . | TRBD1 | CASNPDRGLLYGYTF | TGTGCCAGCAATCCTGACAGGGGCCTCCTCTATGGCTACACCTTC
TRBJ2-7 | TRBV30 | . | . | CAWRASYEQYF | TGTGCCTGGAGGGCCTCCTACGAGCAGTACTTC
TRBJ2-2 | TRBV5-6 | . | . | CASSFYQYTGELFF | TGTGCCAGCAGCTTTTATCAGTACACCGGGGAGCTGTTTTTT
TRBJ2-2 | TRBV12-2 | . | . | CASRSGTTNHTSNTGELFF | TGTGCAAGTCGCTCGGGGACTACAAATCATACTTCGAACACCGGGGAGCTGTTTTTT
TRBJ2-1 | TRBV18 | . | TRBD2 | CASSPRATIAGGTEQFF | TGTGCCAGCTCACCACGGGCGACCATAGCGGGAGGTACTGAGCAGTTCTTC
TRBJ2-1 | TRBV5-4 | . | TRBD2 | CASSLVSSGRHNEQFF | TGTGCCAGCAGCTTGGTATCTAGCGGGAGGCACAATGAGCAGTTCTTC
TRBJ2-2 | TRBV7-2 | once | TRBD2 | CASSPRLAGPNTGELFF | TGTGCCAGCAGCCCTCGACTAGCGGGACCCAACACCGGGGAGCTGTTTTTT
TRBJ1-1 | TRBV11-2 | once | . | CASSLDVQGEAFF | TGTGCCAGCAGCTTAGACGTACAGGGTGAGGCTTTCTTT
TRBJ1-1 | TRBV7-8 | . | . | CASSLAGRGGGTEAFF | TGTGCCAGCAGCTTAGCTGGCAGGGGAGGGGGCACTGAAGCTTTCTTT
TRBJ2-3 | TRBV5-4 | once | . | CASSLAGARGITDTQYF | TGTGCCAGCAGCTTGGCTGGGGCGCGGGGTATTACAGATACGCAGTATTTT
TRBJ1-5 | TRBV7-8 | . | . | CASSLEGQGRRNQPQHF | TGTGCCAGCAGCTTAGAGGGGCAGGGGCGGAGAAATCAGCCCCAGCATTTT
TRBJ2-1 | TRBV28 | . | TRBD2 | CASTIIAGVSSYNEQFF | TGTGCCAGCACGATTATAGCGGGAGTAAGCTCCTACAATGAGCAGTTCTTC
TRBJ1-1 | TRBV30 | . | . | CAWSLGDIEAFF | TGTGCCTGGAGTCTCGGGGACATTGAAGCTTTCTTT
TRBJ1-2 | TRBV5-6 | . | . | CASSTWGANYGYTF | TGTGCCAGCAGCACTTGGGGAGCTAACTATGGCTACACCTTC
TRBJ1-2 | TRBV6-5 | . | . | CASSYGGLYGYTF | TGTGCCAGCAGTTACGGAGGACTCTATGGCTACACCTTC
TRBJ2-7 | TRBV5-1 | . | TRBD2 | CASSFFPSGGSEQYF | TGCGCCAGCAGCTTTTTCCCCTCGGGGGGGAGCGAGCAGTACTTC
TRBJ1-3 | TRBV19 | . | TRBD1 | CATIGQVLDTIYF | TGTGCCACCATCGGACAGGTTTTAGACACCATATATTTT
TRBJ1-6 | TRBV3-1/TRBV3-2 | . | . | CASSQGKPGVPESSPLHF | TGTGCCAGCAGCCAAGGAAAGCCAGGGGTCCCGGAGAGTTCACCCCTCCACTTT
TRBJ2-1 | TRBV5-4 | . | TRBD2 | CASSLPGGGTYNEQFF | TGTGCCAGCAGCTTGCCCGGGGGAGGGACCTACAATGAGCAGTTCTTC
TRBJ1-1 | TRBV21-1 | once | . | CASSKDRWQRLEAFF | TGTGCCAGCAGCAAAGACCGTTGGCAGAGGCTTGAAGCTTTCTTT
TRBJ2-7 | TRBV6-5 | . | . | CASSYSWQGSYEQYF | TGTGCCAGCAGTTACTCGTGGCAGGGTTCCTACGAGCAGTACTTC
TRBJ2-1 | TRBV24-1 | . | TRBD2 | CATSDSSGGRGGYEQFF | TGTGCCACCAGTGATAGTAGTGGCGGGAGAGGAGGTTATGAGCAGTTCTTC
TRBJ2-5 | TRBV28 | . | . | CASSLTEPQETQYF | TGTGCCAGCAGCCTCACAGAGCCCCAGGAGACCCAGTACTTC
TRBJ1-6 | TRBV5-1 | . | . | CASHVDSPLHF | TGCGCCAGCCATGTAGATTCACCCCTCCACTTT